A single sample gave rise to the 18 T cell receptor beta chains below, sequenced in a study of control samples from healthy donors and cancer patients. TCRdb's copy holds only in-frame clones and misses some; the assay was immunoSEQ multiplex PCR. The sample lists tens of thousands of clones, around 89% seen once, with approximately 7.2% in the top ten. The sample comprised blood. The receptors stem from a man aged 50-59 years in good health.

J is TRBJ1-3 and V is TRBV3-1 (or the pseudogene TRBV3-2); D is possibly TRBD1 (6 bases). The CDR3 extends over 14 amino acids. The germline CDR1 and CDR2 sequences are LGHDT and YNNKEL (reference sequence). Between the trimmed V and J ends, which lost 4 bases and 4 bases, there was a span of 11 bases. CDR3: CASSRPGGGNTIYF. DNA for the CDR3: TGTGCCAGCAGCCGTCCCGGGGGCGGAAACACCATATATTTT.

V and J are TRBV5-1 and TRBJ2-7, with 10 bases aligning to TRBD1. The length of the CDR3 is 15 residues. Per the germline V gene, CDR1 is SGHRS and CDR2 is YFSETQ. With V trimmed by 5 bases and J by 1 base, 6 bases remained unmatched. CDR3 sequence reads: CASRAGTGDSYEQYF. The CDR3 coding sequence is TGCGCCAGCAGAGCCGGGACAGGGGATTCCTACGAGCAGTACTTC.

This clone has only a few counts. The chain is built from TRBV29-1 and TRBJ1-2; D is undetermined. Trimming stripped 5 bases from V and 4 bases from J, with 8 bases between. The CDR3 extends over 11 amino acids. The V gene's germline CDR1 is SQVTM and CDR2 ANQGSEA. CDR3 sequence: CSVPQPYGYTF. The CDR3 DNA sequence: TGCAGCGTTCCACAGCCCTATGGCTACACCTTC.

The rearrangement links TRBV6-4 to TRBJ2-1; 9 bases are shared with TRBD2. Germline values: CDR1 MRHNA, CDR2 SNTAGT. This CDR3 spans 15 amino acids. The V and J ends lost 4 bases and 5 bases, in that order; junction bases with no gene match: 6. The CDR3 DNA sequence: TGTGCCAGCAGTGTTTTGACTAGCGGAGACAATGAGCAGTTCTTC. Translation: CASSVLTSGDNEQFF.

The DNA for the CDR3 is TGCGCCAGCAGCCAAGACAGGGCAGGATCGTACGAGCAGTACTTC. Translated: CASSQDRAGSYEQYF. J is TRBJ2-7 and V is TRBV4-1; D is perhaps TRBD1 (5 bases). V dropped 0 bases and J dropped 4 bases, with 13 bases sitting between them. This CDR3 region has 15 residues. Germline CDR1 MGHRA, CDR2 YSYEKL.

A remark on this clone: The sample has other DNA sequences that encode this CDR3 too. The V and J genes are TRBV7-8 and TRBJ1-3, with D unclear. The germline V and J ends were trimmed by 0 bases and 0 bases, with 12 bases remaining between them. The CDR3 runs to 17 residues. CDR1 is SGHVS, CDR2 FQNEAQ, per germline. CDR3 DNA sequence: TGTGCCAGCAGCTTAGCGCTACTGGGCAGCTCTGGAAACACCATATATTTT. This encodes CASSLALLGSSGNTIYF.

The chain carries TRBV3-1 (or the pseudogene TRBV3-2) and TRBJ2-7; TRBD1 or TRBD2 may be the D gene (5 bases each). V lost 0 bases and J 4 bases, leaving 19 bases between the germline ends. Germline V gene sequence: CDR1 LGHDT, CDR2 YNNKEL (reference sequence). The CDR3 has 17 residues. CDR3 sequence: CASSQEDGTPGFYEQYF. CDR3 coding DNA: TGTGCCAGCAGCCAAGAGGACGGGACGCCCGGGTTTTACGAGCAGTACTTC.

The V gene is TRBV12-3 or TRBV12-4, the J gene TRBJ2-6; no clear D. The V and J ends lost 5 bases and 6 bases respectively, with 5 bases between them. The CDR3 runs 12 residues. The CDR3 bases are TGTGCCAGCAGTAAAATGGCCAACGTCCTGACTTTC. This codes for CASSKMANVLTF.

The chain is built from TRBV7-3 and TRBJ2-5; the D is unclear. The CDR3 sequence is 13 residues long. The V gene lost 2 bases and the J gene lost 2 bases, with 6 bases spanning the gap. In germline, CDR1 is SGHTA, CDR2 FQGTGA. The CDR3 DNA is TGTGCCAGCAGCTTATTGGGGCAAGAGACCCAGTACTTC. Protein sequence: CASSLLGQETQYF. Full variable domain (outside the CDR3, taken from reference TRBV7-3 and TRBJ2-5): GAGVSQTPSNKVTEKGKYVELRCDPISGHTALYWYRQSLGQGPEFLIYFQGTGAADDSGLPNDRFFAVRPEGSVSTLKIQRTERGDSAVYLCASSLLGQETQYFGPGTRLLVL.

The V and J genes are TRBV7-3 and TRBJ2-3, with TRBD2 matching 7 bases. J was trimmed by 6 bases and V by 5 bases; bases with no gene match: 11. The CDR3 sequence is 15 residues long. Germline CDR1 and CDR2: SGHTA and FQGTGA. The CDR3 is CASSPLGGRWDTQYF. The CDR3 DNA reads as TGTGCCAGCAGCCCGCTCGGGGGGAGGTGGGATACGCAGTATTTT.

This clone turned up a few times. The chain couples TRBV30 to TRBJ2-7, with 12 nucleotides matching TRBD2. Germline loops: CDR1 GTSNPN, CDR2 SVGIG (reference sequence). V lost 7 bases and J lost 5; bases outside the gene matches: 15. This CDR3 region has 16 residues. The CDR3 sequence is CAFRLLLAGGPDEQYF. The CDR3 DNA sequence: TGTGCCTTCAGACTGCTTCTAGCGGGGGGGCCCGACGAGCAGTACTTC.

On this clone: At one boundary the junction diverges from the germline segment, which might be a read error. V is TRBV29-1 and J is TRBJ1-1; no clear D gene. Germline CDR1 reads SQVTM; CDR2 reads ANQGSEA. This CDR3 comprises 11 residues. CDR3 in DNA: TGCAGCGTCGAAGTGAACACTGAAGCTTTCTTT. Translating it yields CSVEVNTEAFF.

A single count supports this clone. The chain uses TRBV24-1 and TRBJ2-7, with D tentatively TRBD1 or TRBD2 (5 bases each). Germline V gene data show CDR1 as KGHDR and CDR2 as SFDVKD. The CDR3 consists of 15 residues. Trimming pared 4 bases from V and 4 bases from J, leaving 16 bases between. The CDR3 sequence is CATSDDRDGFYEQYF. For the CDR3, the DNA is TGTGCCACCAGTGACGACCGGGACGGATTTTACGAGCAGTACTTC.

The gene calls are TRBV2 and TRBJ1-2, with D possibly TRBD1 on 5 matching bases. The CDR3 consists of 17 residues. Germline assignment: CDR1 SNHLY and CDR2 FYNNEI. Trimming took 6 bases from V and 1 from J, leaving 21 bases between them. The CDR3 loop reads CASSRNRIPRGNYGYTF. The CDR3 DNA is TGTGCCAGCAGCCGAAATCGGATCCCAAGGGGTAACTATGGCTACACCTTC.

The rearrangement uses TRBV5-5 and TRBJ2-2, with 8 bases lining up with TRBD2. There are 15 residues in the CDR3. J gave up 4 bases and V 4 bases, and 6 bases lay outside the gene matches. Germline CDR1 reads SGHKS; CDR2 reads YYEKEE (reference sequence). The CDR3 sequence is CASSPGGVGTGELFF. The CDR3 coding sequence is TGTGCCAGCAGCCCGGGAGGGGTGGGCACCGGGGAGCTGTTTTTT.

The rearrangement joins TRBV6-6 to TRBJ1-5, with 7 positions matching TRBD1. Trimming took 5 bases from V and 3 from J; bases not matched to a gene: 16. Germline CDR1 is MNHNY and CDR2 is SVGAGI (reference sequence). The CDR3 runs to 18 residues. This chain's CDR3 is CASSRGAWGDSVNQPQHF. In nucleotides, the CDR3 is TGTGCCAGCAGTCGAGGGGCCTGGGGGGACAGCGTCAATCAGCCCCAGCATTTT.

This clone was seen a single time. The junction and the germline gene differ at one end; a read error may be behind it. The chain's CDR3 is CASSRDSLNAEAFF. CDR3 DNA: TGTGCCAGCAGCCGGGACAGCTTGAACGCTGAAGCTTTCTTT. This chain links TRBV9 with TRBJ1-1; 7 positions match TRBD1. The CDR3 totals 14 residues. CDR1 SGDLS and CDR2 YYNGEE come from the germline V gene.

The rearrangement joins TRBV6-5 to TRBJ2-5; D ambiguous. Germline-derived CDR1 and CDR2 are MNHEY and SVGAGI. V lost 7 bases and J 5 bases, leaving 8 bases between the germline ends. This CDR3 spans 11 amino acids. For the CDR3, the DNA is TGTGCCAGCACCTACTTTGAGACCCAGTACTTC. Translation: CASTYFETQYF.